One sample yielded the 10 T cell receptor beta chains listed below, sequenced in a study of shared clonotypes between healthy human individuals. The method was immunoSEQ multiplex PCR; TCRdb's version includes in-frame clones alone and lacks a portion of them. The table includes about 1.4 million clones, roughly 96% detected once. The specimen sequenced was naive CD4+ T cells sorted from blood. Subset specified: CD45RA+ positively selected. The receptors here all came from a man aged 25-45 years in good health.

J is TRBJ2-7 and V is TRBV4-1; D is undetermined. CDR1 and CDR2 from the germline V gene are MGHRA and YSYEKL. V lost 1 base to trimming and J lost 6 bases, with 10 bases between them. CDR3 length equals 13 residues. DNA for the CDR3: TGCGCCAGCAGCCAAGTTAAACGGAGCGAGCAGTACTTC. Protein product: CASSQVKRSEQYF.

Concerning this clone: Different DNA sequences within this sample yield the same CDR3. This rearrangement joins TRBV5-1 to TRBJ2-5, with D hard to call. The CDR3 runs 14 residues. Trimming shortened V by 0 bases and J by 2 bases, and 8 bases separated the two germline ends. From germline, CDR1 is SGHRS and CDR2 YFSETQ. The DNA for the CDR3 is TGCGCCAGCAGCTTGGGAGGTAAACAAGAGACCCAGTACTTC. Translated, it gives CASSLGGKQETQYF. The complete variable domain, with remaining parts taken from reference TRBV5-1 and TRBJ2-5, reads KAGVTQTPRYLIKTRGQQVTLSCSPISGHRSVSWYQQTPGQGLQFLFEYFSETQRNKGNFPGRFSGRQFSNSRSEMNVSTLELGDSALYLCASSLGGKQETQYFGPGTRLLVL.

The V call is TRBV4-3, the J call TRBJ1-2; unclear D gene. In germline, CDR1 is LGHNA, CDR2 YSLEER. The V and J ends lost 2 bases and 4 bases respectively, with 14 bases between them. This CDR3 has 15 residues. CDR3 sequence (DNA): TGCGCCAGCAGCCAAACTGGCCAAGGGTCCTATGGCTACACCTTC. This gives the protein CASSQTGQGSYGYTF.

CDR3 DNA sequence: TGCGCCAGCAGCATAGGGGGTGGGAACACTGAAGCTTTCTTT. Translation: CASSIGGGNTEAFF. This chain links TRBV5-1 with TRBJ1-1, with D maybe TRBD1 (6 bases). Germline V gene data show CDR1 as SGHRS and CDR2 as YFSETQ. Trimming removed 4 bases from V and 1 base from J, with 11 bases in between. There are 14 residues in the CDR3.

V gene TRBV11-2 combines with J gene TRBJ2-3; D gene ambiguous. CDR3 length equals 13 residues. Looked up from germline, CDR1 is SGHAT and CDR2 is FQNNGV. Trimming left V 4 bases short and J 8 bases short, with 13 bases between. The CDR3 sequence: CASSSESLGTQYF. CDR3 sequence (DNA): TGTGCCAGCAGCTCGGAATCGTTGGGTACGCAGTATTTT.

The rearrangement uses TRBV5-5 and TRBJ1-5; TRBD1 agrees at 10 bases. The germline CDR1 and CDR2 sequences are SGHKS and YYEKEE (reference sequence). This CDR3 is 15 amino acids long. J lost 1 base, V lost 3 bases, and 1 base had no gene match. CDR3 sequence: CASSSGQGSNQPQHF. CDR3 coding DNA: TGTGCCAGCAGCTCGGGACAGGGGAGCAATCAGCCCCAGCATTTT.

The chain recombines TRBV15 with TRBJ1-4; possible D gene TRBD1, 6 bases. The germline V and J ends were trimmed by 1 base and 3 bases, with 12 bases remaining between them. CDR3 length: 16 residues. Germline values: CDR1 LNHNV, CDR2 YYDKDF (reference sequence). CDR3 region: CATSRVGGRPNEKLFF. As DNA, the CDR3 is TGTGCCACCAGCAGAGTCGGGGGGCGTCCTAATGAAAAACTGTTTTTT.

The gene calls are TRBV27 and TRBJ1-5; D is unresolved. From germline, CDR1 is MNHEY and CDR2 SMNVEV (reference sequence). V was trimmed by 0 bases and J by 0 bases, leaving 12 bases between them. The CDR3 is 17 amino acids. DNA of the CDR3: TGTGCCAGCAGTTTATCATCCCCCAGACATAGCAATCAGCCCCAGCATTTT. Its translation is CASSLSSPRHSNQPQHF.

The CDR3 is CASSLGLAGYANTGELFF. Here the CDR3 DNA reads TGTGCCAGCAGTTTAGGACTAGCGGGGTACGCGAACACCGGGGAGCTGTTTTTT. This chain links TRBV27 with TRBJ2-2; 12 nucleotides align to TRBD2. The germline V gene encodes CDR1 MNHEY and CDR2 SMNVEV (reference sequence). There are 18 residues in the CDR3. V lost 2 bases to trimming and J lost 0 bases; unmatched junction nucleotides: 4.

This clone was detected only a few times. This chain links TRBV6-1 with TRBJ2-2; possibly TRBD1 or TRBD2 for D (5 bases each). The length of the CDR3 is 14 residues. V was shortened by 8 bases and J by 1 base, with 11 bases between the two germline ends. CDR1 and CDR2 from the germline V gene are MNHNS and SASEGT. CDR3 protein: CASVPGRNTGELFF. The DNA of the CDR3 is TGTGCCAGCGTCCCGGGACGGAACACCGGGGAGCTGTTTTTT.